The next 29 T cell receptor beta chains were all read from a single sample in a study of blood T cell repertoires in COVID-19. Libraries were prepared by immunoSEQ multiplex PCR; TCRdb keeps only in-frame clonotypes and omits some of them. The sample lists approximately 54,000 clones; roughly 89% were seen once. The sequencing input was peripheral blood. The receptors here all came from a man between 50 and 59 years old with acute or convalescent COVID-19.

The CDR3 here is CASSQRSGGGHEQYF. The DNA for the CDR3 is TGTGCCAGCAGCCAACGAAGCGGGGGGGGGCACGAGCAGTACTTC. The chain joins TRBV4-2 to TRBJ2-7; 10 positions match TRBD2. The germline V gene encodes CDR1 LGHNA and CDR2 YNFKEQ. The length of the CDR3 is 15 residues. The ends lost 2 bases at V and 5 bases at J; junction bases unmatched: 6.

CDR3 sequence reads: CASSNDRGRTNEKLFF. CDR3 coding DNA: TGTGCCAGCAGCAATGACAGGGGGCGAACTAATGAAAAACTGTTTTTT. The J gene is TRBJ1-4, the V gene TRBV5-6, with TRBD1 matching 10 bases. Germline CDR1 and CDR2: SGHDT and YYEEEE. The V and J ends lost 4 bases and 1 base, in that order; junction bases with no gene match: 4. The CDR3 loop spans 16 amino acids.

The chain employs TRBV7-3 and TRBJ1-1; D gene uncertain. Germline assignment: CDR1 SGHTA and CDR2 FQGTGA. This CDR3 has 13 residues. Deletions cut 2 bases from V and 4 bases from J, with 8 bases between. CDR3 protein: CASSLDSGTEAFF. The CDR3 region has the DNA TGTGCCAGCAGCTTAGATTCCGGCACTGAAGCTTTCTTT.

The V call is TRBV19, the J call TRBJ1-1, with 7 nucleotides matching TRBD1. Germline lookup yields CDR1 LNHDA and CDR2 SQIVND (reference sequence). This CDR3 is 13 amino acids long. J was trimmed by 3 bases and V by 8 bases; bases with no gene match: 6. The CDR3 bases are TGTGCCAGTCAACAGGGGTGGGACACTGAAGCTTTCTTT. It codes for CASQQGWDTEAFF.

The chain links TRBV10-3 to TRBJ2-7; D perhaps matches TRBD2 (6 bases). This CDR3 is built from 14 residues. V was pared by 8 bases and J by 3 bases, with 17 bases between. Germline V gene lookup returns CDR1 ENHRY and CDR2 SYGVKD. In nucleotides, the CDR3 is TGTGCCATCGGGGCGGGCGGGGAGGTCTACGAGCAGTACTTC. Residues: CAIGAGGEVYEQYF.

This clone was recorded only once. This chain joins TRBV11-2 and TRBJ2-7, with TRBD1 as a possible D gene (6 bases). The V end was cut by 2 bases, the J end by 0 bases, with 11 bases between. Looked up from germline, CDR1 is SGHAT and CDR2 is FQNNGV. The length of the CDR3 is 15 residues. The CDR3 sequence is CASSLNRGFSYEQYF. DNA of the CDR3: TGTGCCAGCAGCTTAAATAGGGGGTTCTCCTACGAGCAGTACTTC.

The chain joins TRBV3-1 (or the pseudogene TRBV3-2) to TRBJ1-2, with 7 bases fitting TRBD1. Losses at the gene ends were 3 bases for V and 0 bases for J; bases not matched to a gene: 4. The CDR3 length is 15 residues. In germline, CDR1 is LGHDT, CDR2 YNNKEL (reference sequence). In DNA, the CDR3 is TGTGCCAGCAGCCAGCGGACAGGTTCTAACTATGGCTACACCTTC. Its translation is CASSQRTGSNYGYTF.

The table lists this clone with a few counts. The chain employs TRBV4-1 and TRBJ2-3; D not resolved. The CDR3 contains 15 residues. Germline lookup yields CDR1 MGHRA and CDR2 YSYEKL. Trimming pared 0 bases from V and 5 bases from J, leaving 12 bases between. Here the CDR3 reads CASSQDWAVGDTQYF. CDR3 coding DNA: TGCGCCAGCAGCCAAGATTGGGCAGTGGGAGATACGCAGTATTTT.

This sequence joins TRBV5-1 and TRBJ2-1; 8 bases match TRBD2. The CDR3 runs to 16 residues. The germline V gene encodes CDR1 SGHRS and CDR2 YFSETQ. The trim removed 0 bases at V and 8 bases at J, leaving 10 bases unmatched. CDR3 sequence (DNA): TGCGCCAGCAGCTTGGGGTCCGGCGGGAGGATCGATGAGCAGTTCTTC. Encoded protein: CASSLGSGGRIDEQFF. The whole variable domain, filled in from reference TRBV5-1 and TRBJ2-1, reads KAGVTQTPRYLIKTRGQQVTLSCSPISGHRSVSWYQQTPGQGLQFLFEYFSETQRNKGNFPGRFSGRQFSNSRSEMNVSTLELGDSALYLCASSLGSGGRIDEQFFGPGTRLTVL.

The V call is TRBV6-5, the J call TRBJ2-7; 10 bases fit TRBD1. V lost 5 bases, J lost 10 bases, and 5 bases stayed unmatched. Germline V gene sequence: CDR1 MNHEY, CDR2 SVGAGI. The CDR3 contains 12 residues. In DNA, the CDR3 is TGTGCCAGCAGTCTCGGGACAGGGGATCAGTACTTC. Its protein product is CASSLGTGDQYF.

CDR3 sequence: CASTRPRGAGQGTEAFF. The CDR3 DNA reads as TGTGCCAGCACCCGACCCCGGGGTGCGGGGCAAGGCACTGAAGCTTTCTTT. V is TRBV28 and J is TRBJ1-1; the D gene is possibly TRBD1 (5 bases). Germline V CDR1 and CDR2: MDHEN, SYDVKM. The CDR3 length is 17 residues. V was cut by 7 bases and J by 4 bases, with 25 bases left in between.

The chain links TRBV29-1 to TRBJ2-1, with 11 bases identical to TRBD2. The CDR3 is 17 residues long. The junction had 12 bases not matched to a gene; V was cut back by 6 bases and J by 2 bases. Germline values: CDR1 SQVTM, CDR2 ANQGSEA. CDR3 bases: TGCAGCGTCCCCGCGGGATCGACTAGCGGGACCTACAATGAGCAGTTCTTC. It yields the protein CSVPAGSTSGTYNEQFF.

The rearrangement uses TRBV4-1 and TRBJ2-3; TRBD2 matches 7 bases. V lost 0 bases and J lost 3; bases outside the gene matches: 9. The germline CDR1 and CDR2 sequences are MGHRA and YSYEKL. The CDR3 runs to 17 residues. Here the CDR3 DNA reads TGCGCCAGCAGCCAAGAAACTCCCGGGGGGAGGACAGATACGCAGTATTTT. The encoded protein is CASSQETPGGRTDTQYF.

J is TRBJ2-7 and V is TRBV5-6; D not certain. Trimming shortened V by 1 base and J by 6 bases, and 11 bases separated the two germline ends. The CDR3 extends over 13 amino acids. Germline CDR1 reads SGHDT; CDR2 reads YYEEEE. CDR3 in DNA: TGTGCCAGCAGCTTGAGCCCCTCGCTCGAGCAGTACTTC. It specifies CASSLSPSLEQYF.

This chain links TRBV7-9 with TRBJ1-4; TRBD1 might be the D (5 bases). Trimming left V 3 bases short and J 8 bases short, with 10 bases between. The CDR3 runs to 13 residues. Per the germline V gene, CDR1 is SEHNR and CDR2 is FQNEAQ (reference sequence). The CDR3 is CASSFGGGEKLFF. CDR3 DNA sequence: TGTGCCAGCAGCTTCGGCGGGGGGGAAAAACTGTTTTTT.

The V call is TRBV5-1, the J call TRBJ2-2; possible D gene TRBD1, 6 bases. Germline values: CDR1 SGHRS, CDR2 YFSETQ. The V end was cut by 2 bases, the J end by 2 bases, with 10 bases between. This CDR3 contains 15 residues. Here the CDR3 reads CASSFADRNTGELFF. CDR3 bases: TGCGCCAGCAGCTTTGCGGACAGAAACACCGGGGAGCTGTTTTTT.

This chain links TRBV19 with TRBJ1-4; no reliable D call. CDR1 and CDR2 (germline): LNHDA, SQIVND (reference sequence). V dropped 9 bases and J dropped 7 bases, with 12 bases sitting between them. This CDR3 has 12 amino acids. CDR3 nucleotide sequence: TGTGCCAGCTCGAGGCAGATTGAAAAACTGTTTTTT. Translation gives CASSRQIEKLFF.

The CDR3, as DNA: TGTGCCAGCAGCGCCCTGGGAGGTAGCAATCAGCCCCAGCATTTT. This sequence encodes CASSALGGSNQPQHF. V gene TRBV9 combines with J gene TRBJ1-5; D unresolved. The V and J ends lost 3 bases and 0 bases respectively, with 10 bases between them. Per the germline V gene, CDR1 is SGDLS and CDR2 is YYNGEE. This CDR3 is built from 15 residues.

The gene calls are TRBV5-1 and TRBJ2-7, with D possibly TRBD2 on 5 matching bases. V was pared by 2 bases and J by 0 bases, with 18 bases between. This CDR3 has 17 amino acids. The germline gives CDR1 SGHRS, CDR2 YFSETQ. The CDR3 sequence is CASSFDPSRGNSYEQYF. For the CDR3, the DNA is TGCGCCAGCAGCTTCGACCCTTCCCGGGGTAACTCCTACGAGCAGTACTTC. The full variable domain, completed using reference TRBV5-1 and TRBJ2-7, is KAGVTQTPRYLIKTRGQQVTLSCSPISGHRSVSWYQQTPGQGLQFLFEYFSETQRNKGNFPGRFSGRQFSNSRSEMNVSTLELGDSALYLCASSFDPSRGNSYEQYFGPGTRLTVT.

This clone came up once. J is TRBJ1-2 and V is TRBV5-1; 11 nucleotides align to TRBD1. The CDR3 has 16 amino acids. The ends lost 3 bases at V and 6 bases at J; junction bases unmatched: 10. Germline-derived CDR1 and CDR2 are SGHRS and YFSETQ. The CDR3 bases are TGCGCCAGCAGCTCGCAATCGGGACAGGGGGGAAATGGCTACACCTTC. Its protein is CASSSQSGQGGNGYTF.

This clone appeared a single time. This rearrangement joins TRBV21-1 to TRBJ1-5; the table assigns TRBD1, which was not confirmed against the DNA. TRBV21-1 constitutes a pseudogene. The CDR3 extends over 15 amino acids. CDR3 protein: CASSKGQGAGQPQHF. The DNA for the CDR3 is TGTGCCAGCAGCAAAGGACAGGGGGCTGGTCAGCCCCAGCATTTT.

This clone was picked up one time. V usage is TRBV28 and J usage is TRBJ1-5; TRBD1 aligns across 9 bases. CDR1 is MDHEN, CDR2 SYDVKM, per germline. The J segment lost 2 bases and the V segment lost 5 bases, leaving 7 bases of the junction unmatched. The CDR3 has 16 amino acids. The CDR3 coding sequence is TGTGCCAGCAGTCCGGCTCGGACAGGGGGCAATCAGCCCCAGCATTTT. Translated, it gives CASSPARTGGNQPQHF.

The chain employs TRBV23-1 and TRBJ1-2; the match to TRBD1 covers 12 bases. TRBV23-1 is sorted into the ORF group, with uncertain function. The CDR3 loop spans 22 amino acids. V dropped 0 bases and J dropped 2; count of bases not matched to a gene: 19. The CDR3 spells CASSQSRGDRGPSSGSNYGYTF. The CDR3 DNA reads as TGCGCCAGCAGTCAATCGAGGGGGGACAGGGGGCCTTCTTCGGGCTCCAACTATGGCTACACCTTC.

This clone occurred a few times. The genes are TRBV7-6 and TRBJ1-5; D is unclear. CDR1 SGHVS and CDR2 FNYEAQ come from the germline V gene. The V gene lost 1 base and the J gene lost 1 base, with 5 bases spanning the gap. The CDR3 contains 14 residues. In DNA, the CDR3 is TGTGCCAGCAGCTTAGACAGAAGCAATCAGCCCCAGCATTTT. Its protein is CASSLDRSNQPQHF.

The gene calls are TRBV6-5 and TRBJ2-4; D perhaps matches TRBD1 (6 bases). This CDR3 is 15 amino acids long. CDR1 is MNHEY and CDR2 is SVGAGI in the germline V gene. V lost 7 bases and J lost 2, with 15 bases in between. This chain's CDR3 is CASTNRERTKNIQYF. In nucleotides, the CDR3 is TGTGCCAGCACCAACAGGGAGCGAACCAAAAACATTCAGTACTTC.

The rearrangement uses TRBV27 and TRBJ1-1; D unresolved. V dropped 5 bases and J dropped 2 bases, with 15 bases sitting between them. The germline gives CDR1 MNHEY, CDR2 SMNVEV (reference sequence). The CDR3 totals 15 residues. CDR3 DNA: TGTGCCAGCAGTCCCTCGGACTGGAAAAACACTGAAGCTTTCTTT. Protein: CASSPSDWKNTEAFF.

This chain links TRBV5-1 with TRBJ1-4; the D gene is possibly TRBD1 (5 bases). This CDR3 is built from 15 residues. V shed 4 bases and J shed 7 bases, with 17 bases lying between them. The V gene's germline CDR1 is SGHRS and CDR2 YFSETQ. In DNA form, the CDR3 reads TGCGCCAGCAGCCCTACCCAGGGTTTCGGTGAAAAACTGTTTTTT. It yields the protein CASSPTQGFGEKLFF.

This chain uses TRBV7-3 with TRBJ2-7, with a tentative D call TRBD1 (5 bases). Trimming stripped 5 bases from V and 5 bases from J, with 16 bases between. Germline V gives CDR1 SGHTA, CDR2 FQGTGA. The CDR3 sequence is 14 residues long. The chain's CDR3 is CASSPKGAPHEQYF. The CDR3 region has the DNA TGTGCCAGCAGCCCAAAAGGGGCCCCCCACGAGCAGTACTTC.

V gene TRBV6-5 combines with J gene TRBJ2-7, with 7 bases matching TRBD2. The V and J ends lost 2 bases and 4 bases, in that order; junction bases with no gene match: 8. This CDR3 contains 15 residues. Germline V gene data show CDR1 as MNHEY and CDR2 as SVGAGI. CDR3 nucleotides: TGTGCCAGCAGTTACCTTCCGGGACTATATTACGAGCAGTACTTC. Translation: CASSYLPGLYYEQYF.